Shown below are 31 T cell receptor beta chains from a single sample sequenced in a study of blood T cell repertoires in COVID-19. Produced via immunoSEQ multiplex PCR; TCRdb's table is partial and in-frame only. The sample carries 250,000 to 300,000 clones, around 90% recorded once. Sequenced input: PBMCs or T cells enriched from blood (not recorded which). The receptors stem from a woman in her thirties or forties who had recovered from COVID-19.

The V call is TRBV19, the J call TRBJ1-4; D not resolved. The CDR3 has 13 residues. Germline V gives CDR1 LNHDA, CDR2 SQIVND (reference sequence). Trimming took off 2 bases at V and 5 bases at J, with 6 bases between the two ends. CDR3 in amino acids: CASSITRNEKLFF. The DNA of the CDR3 is TGTGCCAGTAGTATAACCAGGAATGAAAAACTGTTTTTT.

This rearrangement joins TRBV5-5 to TRBJ1-4; D perhaps matches TRBD1 (5 bases). The germline V gene encodes CDR1 SGHKS and CDR2 YYEKEE (reference sequence). CDR3 length equals 15 residues. Deletions cut 0 bases from V and 4 bases from J, with 10 bases between. The CDR3 reads CASSLVPGGNEKLFF. As DNA, the CDR3 is TGTGCCAGCAGCTTGGTACCGGGGGGTAATGAAAAACTGTTTTTT.

The genes are TRBV6-2 or TRBV6-3 and TRBJ1-2; 7 bases fit TRBD1. There are 14 residues in the CDR3. Germline V lookup: CDR1 MNHEY, CDR2 SVGEGT. V was clipped by 6 bases and J by 4 bases; unmatched bases: 8. CDR3 sequence: CASSLTDRVYGYTF. DNA of the CDR3: TGTGCCAGCAGCCTTACCGACAGGGTCTATGGCTACACCTTC.

About this clone: This sample includes further DNA sequences coding for the same CDR3. The chain joins TRBV7-3 to TRBJ2-5; 8 bases are a match to TRBD2. J lost 5 bases, V lost 2 bases, and 7 bases had no gene match. Germline CDR1 is SGHTA and CDR2 is FQGTGA. The CDR3 spans 15 residues. As DNA, the CDR3 is TGTGCCAGCAGCTTAGGCCGGGGGGGGCCGGAGACCCAGTACTTC. Protein: CASSLGRGGPETQYF. The full variable domain, with the rest looked up from reference TRBV7-3 and TRBJ2-5, is GAGVSQTPSNKVTEKGKYVELRCDPISGHTALYWYRQSLGQGPEFLIYFQGTGAADDSGLPNDRFFAVRPEGSVSTLKIQRTERGDSAVYLCASSLGRGGPETQYFGPGTRLLVL.

This chain links TRBV5-5 with TRBJ2-1; D perhaps matches TRBD1 (6 bases). Trimming pared 5 bases from V and 3 bases from J, leaving 18 bases between. This CDR3 is built from 16 residues. From germline, CDR1 is SGHKS and CDR2 YYEKEE (reference sequence). The CDR3 is CASRPFVGQLYNEQFF. CDR3 DNA: TGTGCCAGCAGACCCTTTGTTGGACAGCTCTACAATGAGCAGTTCTTC.

The chain combines TRBV4-1 with TRBJ1-1, with TRBD1 identical over 9 bases. CDR3 size: 15 residues. Germline loops: CDR1 MGHRA, CDR2 YSYEKL. Germline trimming cut 0 bases from V and 1 base from J; bases unmatched to any gene: 0. The CDR3 region is CASSQETGGNTEAFF. The CDR3 nucleotides are TGCGCCAGCAGCCAAGAGACAGGGGGGAACACTGAAGCTTTCTTT.

The gene calls are TRBV14 and TRBJ1-2, with 10 bases lining up with TRBD1. V lost 4 bases, J lost 4 bases, and 12 bases stayed unmatched. Germline V gives CDR1 SGHDN, CDR2 FVKESK. The CDR3 has 17 residues. CDR3 loop: CASSLGLGQGGFYGYTF. CDR3 DNA sequence: TGTGCCAGCAGCCTAGGACTTGGACAGGGGGGATTCTATGGCTACACCTTC.

The chain is built from TRBV4-1 and TRBJ2-2, with 8 positions matching TRBD2. Germline V gene data show CDR1 as MGHRA and CDR2 as YSYEKL. This CDR3 comprises 15 residues. The CDR3 DNA is TGCCCCCCCCGCCGGGAGGGGGGAGACACCGGGGAGCTGTTTTTT. Residues: CPPRREGGDTGELFF.

J is TRBJ1-1 and V is TRBV9; 7 nucleotides agree with TRBD1. Germline loops: CDR1 SGDLS, CDR2 YYNGEE. The V and J ends lost 0 bases and 7 bases, in that order; junction bases with no gene match: 9. CDR3 length: 15 amino acids. The CDR3 DNA reads as TGTGCCAGCAGCGTAGACTCCGGCAGGGGGGTTGAAGCTTTCTTT. Translation: CASSVDSGRGVEAFF.

This chain links TRBV4-1 with TRBJ1-2; tentatively, D is TRBD1 (6 bases). The CDR3 is made up of 14 amino acids. Germline lookup yields CDR1 MGHRA and CDR2 YSYEKL. Trimming removed 3 bases from V and 4 bases from J, with 12 bases in between. CDR3 sequence: CASSQDDRFYGYTF. Here the CDR3 DNA reads TGCGCCAGCAGCCAGGATGACAGGTTCTATGGCTACACCTTC.

This clone appeared once. The J gene is TRBJ2-2, the V gene TRBV18; D is uncertain. Germline CDR1 and CDR2: KGHSH and LQKENI. This CDR3 comprises 15 residues. Trimming took 3 bases from V and 5 from J, leaving 13 bases between them. The CDR3 coding sequence is TGTGCCAGCTCACCTATTGAGGTTTTGACCGGGGAGCTGTTTTTT. Its protein is CASSPIEVLTGELFF.

This clone was recorded once. The chain uses TRBV30 and TRBJ2-3; 10 positions match TRBD1. The V gene end was trimmed by 5 bases and the J gene end by 5 bases; junction bases not matched to a gene: 16. Germline CDR1 and CDR2: GTSNPN and SVGIG (reference sequence). This CDR3 comprises 17 residues. The CDR3 region is CAWSGQGISGIRDTQYF. CDR3 nucleotide sequence: TGTGCCTGGTCGGGACAGGGGATAAGCGGGATCAGAGATACGCAGTATTTT.

This chain uses TRBV20-1 with TRBJ1-2, with D maybe TRBD1 (6 bases). Germline lookup yields CDR1 DFQATT and CDR2 SNEGSKA (reference sequence). The ends were cut back, 6 bases at V and 5 bases at J, with 10 bases in the middle. The CDR3 loop spans 11 amino acids. The CDR3 DNA reads TGCAGTGCCGGTACAGGGTATGGCTACACCTTC. Amino acid sequence: CSAGTGYGYTF.

This sequence joins TRBV6-2 or TRBV6-3 and TRBJ2-7; 7 nucleotides agree with TRBD1. The CDR3 loop spans 14 amino acids. Germline CDR1 MNHEY, CDR2 SVGEGT. J gave up 4 bases and V 5 bases, and 8 bases lay outside the gene matches. In nucleotides, the CDR3 is TGTGCCAGCAGTACACAGATACAGGGGTACGAGCAGTACTTC. It codes for CASSTQIQGYEQYF.

For the CDR3, the DNA is TGTGCCAGCAGCCCTAGTCGAGGGTCTCGCGGCTACACCTTC. As protein: CASSPSRGSRGYTF. The V gene is TRBV11-2, the J gene TRBJ1-2; D is unclear. The V end lost 5 bases, the J end lost 8 bases, and 18 bases lay between the germline ends. The CDR3 extends over 14 amino acids. In germline, CDR1 is SGHAT, CDR2 FQNNGV.

This clone was observed a few times. CDR3 sequence (DNA): TGTGCCAGCAAAAAGGGACAGGGGAATGAAAAACTGTTTTTT. This translates into CASKKGQGNEKLFF. This chain joins TRBV7-2 and TRBJ1-4; 10 bases fit TRBD1. The germline V gene encodes CDR1 SGHTA and CDR2 FQGNSA. The CDR3 sequence is 14 residues long. J lost 5 bases, V lost 7 bases, and 4 bases had no gene match.

This clone appeared once. The J gene is TRBJ2-1, the V gene TRBV10-1; 8 positions agree with TRBD2. The CDR3 is made up of 16 amino acids. In germline, CDR1 is WNHNN, CDR2 SYGVQD (reference sequence). J lost 4 bases, V lost 7 bases, and 12 bases had no gene match. The CDR3 region has the DNA TGCGCCAGCATTGCCCCACTAGCGGAGCCTTACAATGAGCAGTTCTTC. Amino acids: CASIAPLAEPYNEQFF.

The chain is built from TRBV19 and TRBJ2-1, with 7 positions matching TRBD2. V was clipped by 2 bases and J by 1 base; unmatched bases: 2. Germline CDR1 LNHDA, CDR2 SQIVND (reference sequence). This CDR3 is 15 amino acids long. CDR3 in amino acids: CASSISAGSYNEQFF. CDR3 nucleotide sequence: TGTGCCAGTAGTATATCAGCGGGATCCTACAATGAGCAGTTCTTC.

This chain connects TRBV7-9 to TRBJ1-1; 8 nucleotides line up with TRBD1. Germline CDR1 SEHNR, CDR2 FQNEAQ (reference sequence). The CDR3 has 14 residues. With V trimmed by 3 bases and J by 1 base, 1 base remained unmatched. CDR3 protein: CASSFGQGNTEAFF. CDR3 bases: TGTGCCAGCAGCTTCGGACAGGGGAACACTGAAGCTTTCTTT.

The chain carries TRBV2 and TRBJ1-2; 7 bases line up with TRBD1. V lost 3 bases and J lost 3; bases outside the gene matches: 7. From germline, CDR1 is SNHLY and CDR2 FYNNEI. This CDR3 is 15 amino acids long. As DNA, the CDR3 is TGTGCCAGCAGTGACCGACAGGGCCCCTACTATGGCTACACCTTC. It encodes CASSDRQGPYYGYTF.

This clone came up once. This sequence joins TRBV4-1 and TRBJ1-2; D unresolved. This CDR3 has 13 amino acids. Trimming took off 0 bases at V and 5 bases at J, with 7 bases between the two ends. Germline CDR1 and CDR2: MGHRA and YSYEKL. The CDR3 DNA follows: TGCGCCAGCAGCCAAGATCCCGGTTATGGCTACACCTTC. As protein: CASSQDPGYGYTF.

The gene calls are TRBV2 and TRBJ1-1; 7 bases align to TRBD1. Trimming removed 2 bases from V and 1 base from J; junction bases left unmatched: 1. CDR1 SNHLY and CDR2 FYNNEI come from the germline V gene. The CDR3 runs to 14 residues. CDR3 sequence reads: CASSERTGNTEAFF. Written as DNA, the CDR3 is TGTGCCAGCAGTGAAAGGACAGGGAACACTGAAGCTTTCTTT.

V usage is TRBV2 and J usage is TRBJ1-5, with TRBD1 matching over 8 bases. Germline CDR1 SNHLY, CDR2 FYNNEI. The V and J ends lost 4 bases and 2 bases, in that order; junction bases with no gene match: 16. The CDR3 contains 19 residues. CDR3 DNA sequence: TGTGCCAGCAGTGGTGACAGGGGTAGGGATAGCAATGGCAATCAGCCCCAGCATTTT. Its protein product is CASSGDRGRDSNGNQPQHF.

This chain joins TRBV6-2 or TRBV6-3 and TRBJ1-5; 7 nucleotides line up with TRBD1. This CDR3 region has 13 residues. V lost 5 bases to trimming and J lost 8 bases; unmatched junction nucleotides: 6. Germline V gene data show CDR1 as MNHEY and CDR2 as SVGEGT. The DNA for the CDR3 is TGTGCCAGCAGTCGACAGGGAATGAAGCCCCAGCATTTT. It encodes CASSRQGMKPQHF.

The chain is built from TRBV5-8 and TRBJ1-3; D remains ambiguous. The CDR3 contains 13 residues. Germline V gene sequence: CDR1 SGHTS, CDR2 YDEGEE. This CDR3 is CTESEETGNTIYF. The CDR3 nucleotides read TGTACCGAGAGTGAGGAGACTGGAAACACCATATATTTT.

The V gene is TRBV6-5, the J gene TRBJ1-2; no definite D call. Germline V gene sequence: CDR1 MNHEY, CDR2 SVGAGI. Trimming left V 5 bases short and J 8 bases short, with 12 bases between. The CDR3 consists of 12 residues. The CDR3 nucleotides read TGTGCCAGCAGTAGTCGGGGAGGAGGCTACACCTTC. It translates to CASSSRGGGYTF.

This chain joins TRBV2 and TRBJ2-1; D unresolved. This CDR3 spans 13 amino acids. Germline V CDR1 and CDR2: SNHLY, FYNNEI. Trimming took 6 bases from V and 6 from J, leaving 12 bases between them. CDR3 coding DNA: TGTGCCAGCAGACGGCTAGAATCCAATGAGCAGTTCTTC. Translated, it gives CASRRLESNEQFF. Filled out from reference TRBV2 and TRBJ2-1, the complete variable domain reads EPEVTQTPSHQVTQMGQEVILRCVPISNHLYFYWYRQILGQKVEFLVSFYNNEISEKSEIFDDQFSVERPDGSNFTLKIRSTKLEDSAMYFCASRRLESNEQFFGPGTRLTVL.

This clone was seen a single time. The J gene is TRBJ2-5, the V gene TRBV24-1, with 8 bases fitting TRBD2. Germline CDR1 is KGHDR and CDR2 is SFDVKD. V dropped 0 bases and J dropped 5; count of bases not matched to a gene: 10. The CDR3 extends over 17 amino acids. The CDR3 protein is CATSDLDGRAWWETQYF. The CDR3, as DNA: TGTGCCACCAGTGATTTGGACGGGAGGGCCTGGTGGGAGACCCAGTACTTC.

This clone is a singleton in its sample. V and J are TRBV30 and TRBJ1-5, with 7 nucleotides matching TRBD1. The CDR3 runs to 13 residues. The V gene end was trimmed by 5 bases and the J gene end by 6 bases; junction bases not matched to a gene: 7. The V gene's germline CDR1 is GTSNPN and CDR2 SVGIG (reference sequence). In DNA, the CDR3 is TGTGCCTGGGACAGGGAGTTTGGTCAGCCCCAGCATTTT. Encoded protein: CAWDREFGQPQHF. The full variable domain, with the rest looked up from reference TRBV30 and TRBJ1-5, is SQTIHQWPATLVQPVGSPLSLECTVEGTSNPNLYWYRQAAGRGLQLLFYSVGIGQISSEVPQNLSASRPQDRQFILSSKKLLLSDSGFYLCAWDREFGQPQHFGDGTRLSIL.

In its sample, this clone was seen a few times. This sequence joins TRBV29-1 and TRBJ1-1; maybe TRBD1 (5 bases). Trimming left V 1 base short and J 1 base short, with 7 bases between. CDR1 and CDR2 (germline): SQVTM, ANQGSEA. CDR3 length: 13 residues. The CDR3 nucleotides read TGCAGCGTTGAAGGCCAGGGGAACACTGAAGCTTTCTTT. Translating it yields CSVEGQGNTEAFF.

This chain links TRBV27 with TRBJ2-7; 10 positions match TRBD2. V was clipped by 5 bases and J by 3 bases; unmatched bases: 10. There are 16 residues in the CDR3. From germline, CDR1 is MNHEY and CDR2 SMNVEV (reference sequence). The CDR3 bases are TGTGCCAGCAGTCCCCAGGGGGTAGCGGGGGGCTACGAGCAGTACTTC. It encodes CASSPQGVAGGYEQYF.